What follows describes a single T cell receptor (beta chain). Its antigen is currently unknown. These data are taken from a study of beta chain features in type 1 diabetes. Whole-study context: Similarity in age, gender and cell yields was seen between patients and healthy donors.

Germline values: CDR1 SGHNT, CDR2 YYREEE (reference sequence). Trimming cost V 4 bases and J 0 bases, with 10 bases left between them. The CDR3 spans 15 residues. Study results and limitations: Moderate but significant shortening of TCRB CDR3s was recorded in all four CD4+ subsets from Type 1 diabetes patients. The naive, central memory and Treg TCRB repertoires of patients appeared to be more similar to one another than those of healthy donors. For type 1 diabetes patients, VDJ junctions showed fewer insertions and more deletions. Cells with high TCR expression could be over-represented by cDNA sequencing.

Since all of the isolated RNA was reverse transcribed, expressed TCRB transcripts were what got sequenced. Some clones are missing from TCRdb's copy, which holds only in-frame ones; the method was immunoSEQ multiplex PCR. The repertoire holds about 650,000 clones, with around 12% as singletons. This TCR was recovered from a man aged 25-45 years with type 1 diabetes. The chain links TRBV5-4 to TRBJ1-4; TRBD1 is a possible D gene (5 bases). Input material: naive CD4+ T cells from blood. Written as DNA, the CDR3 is TGTGCCAGCAGCCGGGACCGCGCAACTAATGAAAAACTGTTTTTT. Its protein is CASSRDRATNEKLFF.